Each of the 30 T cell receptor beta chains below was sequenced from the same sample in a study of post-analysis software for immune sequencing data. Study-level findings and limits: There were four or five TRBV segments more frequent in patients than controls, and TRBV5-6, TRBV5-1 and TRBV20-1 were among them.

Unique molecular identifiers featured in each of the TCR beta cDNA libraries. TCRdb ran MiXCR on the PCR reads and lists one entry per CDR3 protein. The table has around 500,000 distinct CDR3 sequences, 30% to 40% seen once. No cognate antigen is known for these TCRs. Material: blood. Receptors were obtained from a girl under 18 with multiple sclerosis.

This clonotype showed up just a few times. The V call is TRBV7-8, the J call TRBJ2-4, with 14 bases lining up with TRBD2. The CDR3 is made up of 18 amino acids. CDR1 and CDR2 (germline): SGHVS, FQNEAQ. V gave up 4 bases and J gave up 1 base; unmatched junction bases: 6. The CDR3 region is CASSSRLAGGLAKNIQYF. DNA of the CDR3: TGTGCCAGCAGCTCCAGACTAGCGGGGGGGCTGGCCAAAAACATTCAGTACTTC.

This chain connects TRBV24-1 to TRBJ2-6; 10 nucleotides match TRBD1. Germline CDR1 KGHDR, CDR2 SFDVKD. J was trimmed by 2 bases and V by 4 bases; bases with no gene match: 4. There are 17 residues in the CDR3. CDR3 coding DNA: TGTGCCACCAGTGAGGGACAGGGGACTCCTGGGGCCAACGTCCTGACTTTC. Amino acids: CATSEGQGTPGANVLTF.

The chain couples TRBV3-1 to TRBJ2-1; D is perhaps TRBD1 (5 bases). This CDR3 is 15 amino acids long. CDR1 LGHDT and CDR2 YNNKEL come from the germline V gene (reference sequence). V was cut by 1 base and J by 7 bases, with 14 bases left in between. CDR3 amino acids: CASSQVAQGWNEQFF. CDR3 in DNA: TGTGCCAGCAGCCAAGTGGCGCAGGGTTGGAATGAGCAGTTCTTC.

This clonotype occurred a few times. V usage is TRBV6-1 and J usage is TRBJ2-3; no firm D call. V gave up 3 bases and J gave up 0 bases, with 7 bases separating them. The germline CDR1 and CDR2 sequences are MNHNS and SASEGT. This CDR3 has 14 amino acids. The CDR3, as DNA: TGTGCCAGCAGTGACTTAAGGAGCACAGATACGCAGTATTTT. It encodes CASSDLRSTDTQYF.

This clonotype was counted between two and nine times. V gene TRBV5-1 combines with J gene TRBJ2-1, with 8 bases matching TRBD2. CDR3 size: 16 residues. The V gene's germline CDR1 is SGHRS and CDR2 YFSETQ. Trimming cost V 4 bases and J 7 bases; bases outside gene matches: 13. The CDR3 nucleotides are TGCGCCAGCAGCACAGACCCCACTAGCGGCCTAAATGAGCAGTTCTTC. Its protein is CASSTDPTSGLNEQFF.

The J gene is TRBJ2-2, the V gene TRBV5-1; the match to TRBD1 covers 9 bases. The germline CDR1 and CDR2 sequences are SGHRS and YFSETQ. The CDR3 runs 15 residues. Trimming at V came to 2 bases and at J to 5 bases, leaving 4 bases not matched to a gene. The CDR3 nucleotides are TGCGCCAGCAGCTTACAGGGGGCGCGAACCGGGGAGCTGTTTTTT. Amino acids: CASSLQGARTGELFF. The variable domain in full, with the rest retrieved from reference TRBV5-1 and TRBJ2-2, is KAGVTQTPRYLIKTRGQQVTLSCSPISGHRSVSWYQQTPGQGLQFLFEYFSETQRNKGNFPGRFSGRQFSNSRSEMNVSTLELGDSALYLCASSLQGARTGELFFGEGSRLTVL.

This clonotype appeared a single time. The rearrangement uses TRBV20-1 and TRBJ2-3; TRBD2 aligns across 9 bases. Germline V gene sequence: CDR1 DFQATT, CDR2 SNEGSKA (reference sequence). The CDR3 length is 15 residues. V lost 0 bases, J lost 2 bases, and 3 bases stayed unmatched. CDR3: CSARDSGGYTDTQYF. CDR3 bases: TGCAGTGCTAGAGATAGCGGGGGTTACACAGATACGCAGTATTTT.

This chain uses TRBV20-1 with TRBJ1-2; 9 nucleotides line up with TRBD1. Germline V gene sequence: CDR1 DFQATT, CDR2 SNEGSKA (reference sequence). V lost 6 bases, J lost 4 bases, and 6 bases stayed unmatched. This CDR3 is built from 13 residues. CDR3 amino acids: CSAKMTGGYGYTF. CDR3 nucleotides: TGCAGTGCAAAAATGACAGGGGGCTATGGCTACACCTTC.

The CDR3 loop reads CASSYPRTGGVETQYF. The CDR3 DNA sequence: TGTGCCAGCAGTTACCCGAGGACAGGGGGCGTAGAGACCCAGTACTTC. The chain uses TRBV6-5 and TRBJ2-5, with 11 bases that match TRBD1. The CDR3 extends over 16 amino acids. Germline trimming cut 2 bases from V and 4 bases from J; bases unmatched to any gene: 6. Germline CDR1 is MNHEY and CDR2 is SVGAGI.

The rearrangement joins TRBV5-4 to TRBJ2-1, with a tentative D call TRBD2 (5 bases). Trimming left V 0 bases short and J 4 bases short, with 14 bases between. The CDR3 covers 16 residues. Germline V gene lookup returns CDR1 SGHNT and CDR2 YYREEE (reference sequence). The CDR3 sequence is CASSLELTGRYNEQFF. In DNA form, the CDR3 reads TGTGCCAGCAGCTTGGAGCTAACGGGGAGATACAATGAGCAGTTCTTC. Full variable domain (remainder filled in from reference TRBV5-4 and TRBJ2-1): ETGVTQSPTHLIKTRGQQVTLRCSSQSGHNTVSWYQQALGQGPQFIFQYYREEENGRGNFPPRFSGLQFPNYSSELNVNALELDDSALYLCASSLELTGRYNEQFFGPGTRLTVL.

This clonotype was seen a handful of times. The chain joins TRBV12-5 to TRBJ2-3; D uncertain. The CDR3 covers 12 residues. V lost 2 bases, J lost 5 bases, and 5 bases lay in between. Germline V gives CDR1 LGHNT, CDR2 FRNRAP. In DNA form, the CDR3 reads TGTGCTAGTGGTTTGATAGGAGATACGCAGTATTTT. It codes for CASGLIGDTQYF.

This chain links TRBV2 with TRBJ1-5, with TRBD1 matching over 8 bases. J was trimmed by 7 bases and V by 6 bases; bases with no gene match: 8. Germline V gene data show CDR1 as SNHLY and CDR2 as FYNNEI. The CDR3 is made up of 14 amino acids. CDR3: CASSDDRGGQPQHF. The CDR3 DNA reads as TGTGCCAGCAGCGACGACAGGGGCGGGCAGCCCCAGCATTTT.

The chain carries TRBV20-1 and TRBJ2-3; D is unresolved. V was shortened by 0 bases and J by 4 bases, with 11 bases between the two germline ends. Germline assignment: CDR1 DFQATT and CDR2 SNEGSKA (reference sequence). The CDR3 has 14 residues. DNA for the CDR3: TGCAGTGCTAGAGAGCGAAGGGTGGCAGATACGCAGTATTTT. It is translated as CSARERRVADTQYF.

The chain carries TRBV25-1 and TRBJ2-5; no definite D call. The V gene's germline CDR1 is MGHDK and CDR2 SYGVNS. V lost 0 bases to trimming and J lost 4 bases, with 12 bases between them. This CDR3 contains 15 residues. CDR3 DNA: TGTGCCAGCAGTGAATATTTTGAGTTGGTAGAGACCCAGTACTTC. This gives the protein CASSEYFELVETQYF.

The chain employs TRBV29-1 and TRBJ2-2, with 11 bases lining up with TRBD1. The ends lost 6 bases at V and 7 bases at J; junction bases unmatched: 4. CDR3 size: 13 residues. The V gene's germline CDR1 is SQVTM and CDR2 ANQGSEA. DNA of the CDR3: TGCAGCGTCGGACAGGGGGCCGACGGGGAGCTGTTTTTT. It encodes CSVGQGADGELFF.

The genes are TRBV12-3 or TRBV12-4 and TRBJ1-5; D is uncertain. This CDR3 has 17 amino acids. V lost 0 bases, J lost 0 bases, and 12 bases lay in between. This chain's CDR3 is CASSLAMVGNSNQPQHF. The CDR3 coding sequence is TGTGCCAGCAGTTTAGCGATGGTCGGAAATAGCAATCAGCCCCAGCATTTT.

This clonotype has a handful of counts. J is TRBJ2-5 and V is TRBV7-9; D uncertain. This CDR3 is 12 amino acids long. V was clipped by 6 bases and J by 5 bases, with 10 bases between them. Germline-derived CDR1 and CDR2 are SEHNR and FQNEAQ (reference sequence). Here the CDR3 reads CASSDLLETQYF. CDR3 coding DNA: TGTGCCAGCAGTGACCTTTTGGAGACCCAGTACTTC. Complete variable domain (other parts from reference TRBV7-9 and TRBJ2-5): DTGVSQNPRHKITKRGQNVTFRCDPISEHNRLYWYRQTLGQGPEFLTYFQNEAQLEKSRLLSDRFSAERPKGSFSTLEIQRTEQGDSAMYLCASSDLLETQYFGPGTRLLVL.

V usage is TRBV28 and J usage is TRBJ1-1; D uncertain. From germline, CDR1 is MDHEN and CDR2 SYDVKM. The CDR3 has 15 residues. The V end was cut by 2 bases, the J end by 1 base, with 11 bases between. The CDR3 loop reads CASSLGRSANTEAFF. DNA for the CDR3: TGTGCCAGCAGTTTAGGGAGGTCCGCGAACACTGAAGCTTTCTTT.

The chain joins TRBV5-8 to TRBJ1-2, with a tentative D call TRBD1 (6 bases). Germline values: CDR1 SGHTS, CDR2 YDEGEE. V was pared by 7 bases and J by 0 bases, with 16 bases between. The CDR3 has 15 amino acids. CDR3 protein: CASGVQGEANYGYTF. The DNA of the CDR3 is TGTGCCAGCGGAGTACAGGGCGAAGCTAACTATGGCTACACCTTC.

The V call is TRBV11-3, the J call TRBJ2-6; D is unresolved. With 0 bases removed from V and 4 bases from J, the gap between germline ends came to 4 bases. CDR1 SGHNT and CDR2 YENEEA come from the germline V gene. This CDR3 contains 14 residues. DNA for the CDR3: TGTGCCAGCAGCTTAGATCCCGGGGCCAACGTCCTGACTTTC. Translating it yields CASSLDPGANVLTF.

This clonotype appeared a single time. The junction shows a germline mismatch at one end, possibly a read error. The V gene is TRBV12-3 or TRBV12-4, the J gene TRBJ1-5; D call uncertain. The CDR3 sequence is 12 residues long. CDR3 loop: CACSRVNQPQHF. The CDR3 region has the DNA TGTGCCTGCAGTAGGGTCAATCAGCCCCAGCATTTT.

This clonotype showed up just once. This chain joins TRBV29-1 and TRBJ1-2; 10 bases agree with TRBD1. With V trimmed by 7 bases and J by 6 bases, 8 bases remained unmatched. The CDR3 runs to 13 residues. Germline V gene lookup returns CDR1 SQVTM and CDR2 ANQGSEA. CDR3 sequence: CSADRDRGNGYTF. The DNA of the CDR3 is TGCAGCGCTGACCGGGACAGGGGAAATGGCTACACCTTC.

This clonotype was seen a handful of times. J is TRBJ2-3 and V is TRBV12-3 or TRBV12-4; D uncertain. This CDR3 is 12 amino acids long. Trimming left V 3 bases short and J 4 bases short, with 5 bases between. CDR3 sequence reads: CASSFYPDTQYF. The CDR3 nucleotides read TGTGCCAGCAGTTTTTATCCAGATACGCAGTATTTT.

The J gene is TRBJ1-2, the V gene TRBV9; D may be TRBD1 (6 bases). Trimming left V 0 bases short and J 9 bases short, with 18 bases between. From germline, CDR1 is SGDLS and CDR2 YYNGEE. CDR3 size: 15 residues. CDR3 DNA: TGTGCCAGCAGCGTAGGAGCAGGGGAGTTTAATCGCTACACCTTC. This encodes CASSVGAGEFNRYTF. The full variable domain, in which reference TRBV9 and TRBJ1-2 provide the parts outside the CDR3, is DSGVTQTPKHLITATGQRVTLRCSPRSGDLSVYWYQQSLDQGLQFLIQYYNGEERAKGNILERFSAQQFPDLHSELNLSSLELGDSALYFCASSVGAGEFNRYTFGSGTRLTVV.

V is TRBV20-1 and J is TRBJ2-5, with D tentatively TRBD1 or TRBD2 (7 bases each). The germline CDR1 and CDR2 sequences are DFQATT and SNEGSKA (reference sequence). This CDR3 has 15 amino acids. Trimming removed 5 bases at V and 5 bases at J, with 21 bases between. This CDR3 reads CSAQGGGGASETQYF. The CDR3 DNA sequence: TGCAGTGCTCAGGGGGGTGGGGGGGCCTCCGAGACCCAGTACTTC.

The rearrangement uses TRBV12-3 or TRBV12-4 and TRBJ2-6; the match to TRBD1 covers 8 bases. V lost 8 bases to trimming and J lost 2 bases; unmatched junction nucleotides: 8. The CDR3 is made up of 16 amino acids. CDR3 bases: TGTGCCAGCTCCGACAGGGGACGAACTGGGGCCAACGTCCTGACTTTC. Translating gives CASSDRGRTGANVLTF.

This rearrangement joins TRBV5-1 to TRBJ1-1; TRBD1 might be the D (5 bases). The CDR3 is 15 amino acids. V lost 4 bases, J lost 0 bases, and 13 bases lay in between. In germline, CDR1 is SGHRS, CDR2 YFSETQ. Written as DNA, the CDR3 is TGCGCCAGCAGCCCCTCGGGGGGGATGAACACTGAAGCTTTCTTT. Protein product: CASSPSGGMNTEAFF.

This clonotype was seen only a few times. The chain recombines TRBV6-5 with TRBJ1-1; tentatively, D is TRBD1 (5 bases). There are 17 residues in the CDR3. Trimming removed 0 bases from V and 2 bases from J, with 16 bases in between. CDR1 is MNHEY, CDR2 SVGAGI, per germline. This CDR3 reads CASSYSWVGGSNTEAFF. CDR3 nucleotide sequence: TGTGCCAGCAGTTACTCGTGGGTGGGGGGTTCTAACACTGAAGCTTTCTTT.

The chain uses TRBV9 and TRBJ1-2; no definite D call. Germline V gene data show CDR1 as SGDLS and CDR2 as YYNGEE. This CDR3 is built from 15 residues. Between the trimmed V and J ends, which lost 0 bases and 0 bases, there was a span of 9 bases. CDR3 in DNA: TGTGCCAGCAGCGTAGATGGAAGTACTAACTATGGCTACACCTTC. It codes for CASSVDGSTNYGYTF. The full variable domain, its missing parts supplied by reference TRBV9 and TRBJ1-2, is DSGVTQTPKHLITATGQRVTLRCSPRSGDLSVYWYQQSLDQGLQFLIQYYNGEERAKGNILERFSAQQFPDLHSELNLSSLELGDSALYFCASSVDGSTNYGYTFGSGTRLTVV.

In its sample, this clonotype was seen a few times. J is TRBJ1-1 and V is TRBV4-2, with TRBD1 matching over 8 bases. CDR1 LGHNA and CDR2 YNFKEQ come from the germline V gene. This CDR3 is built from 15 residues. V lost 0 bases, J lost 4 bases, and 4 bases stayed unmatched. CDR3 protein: CASSQEQGAGTEAFF. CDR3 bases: TGTGCCAGCAGCCAAGAGCAGGGGGCCGGCACTGAAGCTTTCTTT.